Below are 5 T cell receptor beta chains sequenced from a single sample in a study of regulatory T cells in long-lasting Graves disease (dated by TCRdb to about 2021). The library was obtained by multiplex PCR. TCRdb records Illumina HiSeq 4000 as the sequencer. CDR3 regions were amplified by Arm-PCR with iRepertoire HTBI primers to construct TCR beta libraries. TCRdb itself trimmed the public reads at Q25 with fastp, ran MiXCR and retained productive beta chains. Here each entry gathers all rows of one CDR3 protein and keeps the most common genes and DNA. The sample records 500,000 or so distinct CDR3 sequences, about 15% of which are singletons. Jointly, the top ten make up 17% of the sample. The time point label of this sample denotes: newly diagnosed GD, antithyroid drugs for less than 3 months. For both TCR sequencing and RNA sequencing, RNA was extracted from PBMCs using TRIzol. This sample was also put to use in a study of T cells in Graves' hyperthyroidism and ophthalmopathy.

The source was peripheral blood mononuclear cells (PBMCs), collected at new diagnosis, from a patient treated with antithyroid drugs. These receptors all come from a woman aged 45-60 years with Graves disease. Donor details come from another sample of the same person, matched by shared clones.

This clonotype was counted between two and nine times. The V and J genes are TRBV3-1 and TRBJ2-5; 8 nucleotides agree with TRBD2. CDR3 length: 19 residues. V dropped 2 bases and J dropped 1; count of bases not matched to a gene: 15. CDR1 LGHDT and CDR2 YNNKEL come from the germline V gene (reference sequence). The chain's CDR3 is CASSQILRGGRASQETQYF. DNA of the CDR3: TGTGCCAGCAGCCAAATCCTTCGGGGGGGGAGGGCCTCCCAAGAGACCCAGTACTTC.

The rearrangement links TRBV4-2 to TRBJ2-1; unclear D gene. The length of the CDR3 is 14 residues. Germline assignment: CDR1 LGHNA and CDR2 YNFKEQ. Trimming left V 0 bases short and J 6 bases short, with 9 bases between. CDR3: CASSQEDQANEQFF. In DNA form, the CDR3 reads TGTGCCAGCAGCCAAGAAGACCAGGCCAATGAGCAGTTCTTC.

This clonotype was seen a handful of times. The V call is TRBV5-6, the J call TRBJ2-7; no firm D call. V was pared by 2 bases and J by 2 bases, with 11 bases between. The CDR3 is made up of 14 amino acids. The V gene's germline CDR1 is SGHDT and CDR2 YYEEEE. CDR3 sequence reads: CASSFPEPPYEQYF. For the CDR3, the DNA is TGTGCCAGCAGCTTTCCGGAGCCCCCCTACGAGCAGTACTTC.

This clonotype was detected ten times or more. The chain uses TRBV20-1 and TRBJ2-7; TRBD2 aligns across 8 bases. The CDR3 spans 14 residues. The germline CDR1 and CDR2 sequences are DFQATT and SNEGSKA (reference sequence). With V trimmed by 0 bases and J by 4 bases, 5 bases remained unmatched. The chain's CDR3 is CSARDREREYEQYF. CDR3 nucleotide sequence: TGCAGTGCTAGAGATCGGGAGCGGGAGTACGAGCAGTACTTC.

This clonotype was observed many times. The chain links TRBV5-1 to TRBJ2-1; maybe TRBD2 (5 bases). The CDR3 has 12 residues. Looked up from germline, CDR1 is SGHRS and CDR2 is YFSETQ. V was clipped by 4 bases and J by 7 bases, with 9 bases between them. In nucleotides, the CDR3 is TGCGCCAGCAGCATACGAGGGAATGAGCAGTTCTTC. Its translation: CASSIRGNEQFF.